This T cell receptor (beta chain) was recovered during a study of cytomegalovirus exposure and HLA in healthy donors (dated by TCRdb to about 2017). Broadly, across the study: An earlier analysis of several hundred of the donors reported approximately 300 Gb of sequence data and some 120 million unique TCR beta sequences from about 200 million T cells. About 280 gigabases of sequencing data and roughly 80 million unique TCR sequences made up an early release that covered fewer than 650 HLA-typed donors. Of the 398 genotyped donors, approximately 82% fell in the genetic ancestry cluster associated with self-reported Caucasian donors. The study aimed to test whether cataloging public T cell receptors could reveal signatures of past pathogen exposure. The T cell repertoires of 670 or so subjects were profiled by immunosequencing and related to cytomegalovirus serostatus. Along with the approximately 620-subject first cohort, a separate validation cohort of over a hundred different subjects was used. High-throughput TCR immunosequencing, statistical association of individual TCRs with disease status, and machine learning were combined to predict cytomegalovirus infection status. In a later analysis, previously published TCR beta repertoires from some 640 donors were re-analyzed and high-resolution HLA genotyping was added so that TCR occurrence patterns could be studied. Rather than using new phenotypic data, the later analysis identified candidate immune exposures from TCR beta sequences and from how often those sequences occurred across donors. To decide whether each TCR beta V gene segment behaved as functional or pseudogenic, an earlier analysis of nearly 600 of the donors relied on high-throughput TCR beta sequencing. Donor age, sex, ethnicity and CMV serostatus were compiled together with the repertoire data. A later genetic analysis used genome-wide SNP genotypes for about three fifths of the 666 donors, treating that subset as a discovery cohort. Every discovery cohort repertoire had been produced on one sequencing platform. HLA typing covered class I and class II loci at four-digit resolution. Typing coverage differed by locus: A, B, C, DRB1 and DQB1 were typed in about 620-630 donors, DQA1 in 500 to 550, DPA1 in some 600, and DPB1 in just under 490. About five DR-DQ haplotypes were treated as single units for association and clustering because of strong linkage in the cohort. Among around 400 genotyped donors of the cohort, an average of around 250,000 unique TCR beta nucleotide sequences was sequenced per donor, of which roughly 17% were non-productive. What the research found in general, with its limitations: The classifier was reported to diagnose cytomegalovirus status with high specificity and sensitivity in both the original cohort and the validation cohort. Because some donors lacked HLA typing at each locus, the association tests relied only on the typed subset. According to a later genetic analysis, donors in an Asian-associated ancestry cluster had fewer N-insertions in productive TCRs than the approximately 670-donor mean. A further reported finding was that TCR beta sequences accurately predicted the HLA-A and HLA-B alleles for most subjects in the first cohort. In this cohort, only TCR beta chains were sequenced, and detectable features were limited by the absence of alpha or paired-chain data. The study listed approximately 150 TCR beta chains as associated with cytomegalovirus. An association between a missense DCLRE1C variant and V-gene and J-gene trimming of TCR beta chains was found in a later genetic analysis and replicated in an independent cohort. In vitro tests confirmed that a few of the cytomegalovirus-associated TCR beta chains recognize cytomegalovirus antigens. While some public TCRs were present in many individuals, most TCR sequences turned up only very rarely across donors. In a later analysis, the rate of TCR association differed among HLA loci, with DRB1 alleles having the most associated TCRs and HLA-C alleles having the fewest. In a later analysis, most CMV-associated TCR beta chains were found to appear HLA-restricted, with HLA associations seemingly driven largely by CMV exposure. Several of the top co-occurrence clusters appeared to be linked to parvovirus B19, influenza, CMV and Epstein-Barr virus, according to a later analysis. A cluster of highly shared sequence variants was judged likely to be a technical artifact of the sequencing pipeline. Correlated functional status among segregating V segments might reflect linkage disequilibrium, but an unknown experimental factor could not be ruled out. In an earlier analysis of 587 of the donors, most TCR beta V segments appeared in productive rearrangements about 90% or about 30% of the time, broadly matching IMGT annotations. When HLA alleles, especially DR and DQ, strongly co-occurred, attributing TCR associations to individual alleles was difficult. Specific HLA alleles were associated with over 15,000 TCR beta sequences at a false discovery rate of 0.05 in a later analysis. Because the 87-base-pair reads could not distinguish some IMGT-functional V segments, including TRBV6-2 and TRBV6-3, those segments were excluded. In a later analysis, HLA-associated TCR beta chains showed more clonal expansion and lower generation probabilities than non-associated chains that were equally common. Roughly uniform sequencing depth across donors was assumed in presence/absence analyses, although this assumption may not hold. Immune exposure information for the cohort was limited to CMV serostatus. Because counts were too low, roughly 16 rarely observed V segments, including chromosome 9 orphons, were excluded from the earlier analysis of some 590 of the donors. According to the authors, the approach could potentially be generalized to other disease states and immunological phenotypes.

The library was obtained by the immunoSEQ multiplex PCR assay. A mixture of 60 forward primers for TCR Vbeta segments and 13 reverse primers for TCR Jbeta segments was used in the multiplex PCR. The CDR3 region of rearranged TCR beta genes was amplified from genomic DNA by a multiplex PCR assay. The Illumina HiSeq System was used to sequence the amplified TCR beta libraries as 87-base-pair reads. In the paper's pipeline: A later analysis counted some 74 million unique TCR beta chains across the 700 or so repertoires, and around 9.9 million of these chains were shared by at least two donors. To remove PCR and sequencing errors, raw reads were error-corrected and collapsed into unique sequences using a nearest-neighbor algorithm that merged closely related sequences. Alignment of CDR3 sequences to IMGT reference sequences was used to assign V, D and J gene segments. For a sequence to be retained, a match of at least six nucleotides to both a V gene segment and a J gene segment was required. Rearrangements were classified as productive when the CDR3 lacked stop codons and remained in frame with V and J, and all other rearrangements were classified as non-productive. Following IMGT convention, CDR3 was defined as the stretch from the second conserved V-encoded cysteine to the conserved J-encoded phenylalanine. The earlier analysis of fewer than 700 of the donors excluded sequences that lacked an unambiguous match to a single V gene segment. An earlier analysis of fewer than 750 of the donors classified V segments as functional when productive rearrangements were above 56.7% and as segregating when the standard deviation between donors was above 5%. A statistical classification framework was built to diagnose cytomegalovirus status from the catalog of TCR beta chain sequences. V and J gene assignment, in a later analysis, came from comparing TCR nucleotide sequences with IMGT/GENE-DB human TR gene sequences. Using the TCRdist pipeline, a later analysis assigned CDR3 sequences along with most-parsimonious VDJ recombination scenarios. In a later analysis, each TCR beta chain was defined by its CDR3 amino acid sequence together with its V-gene family, and reads without a unique V-gene family were excluded. To address suspected cross-contamination and a sequencing artifact, a later analysis removed roughly 580 highly shared, low-generation-probability nucleotide sequences. In a later analysis, a clonal expansion index was calculated for each public chain from normalized within-repertoire ranks of inferred template counts. In a later analysis, generation probabilities were computed using a VDJ recombination model fitted to out-of-frame rearrangements, and the results were checked against IGoR. In a later analysis, TCR-TCR, TCR-HLA and TCR-CMV co-occurrence was scored with hypergeometric tests, and a repertoire-size bias correction was applied to TCR pairs. False discovery rates were estimated in a later analysis by permuting HLA or CMV assignments 20 times. A later analysis grouped co-occurring TCRs with DBSCAN, adding TCRdist sequence similarity when clustering within HLA-allele-positive subsets. Co-occurrence clustering excluded repertoires with fewer than 30,000 or more than 120,000 public chains, plus five with anomalous nucleotide sharing. TCRdb re-hosts the immuneACCESS table, in-frame sequences only. Its copies lack some clones; in the studies checked, an unresolved V gene accounts for under half of them, and the cause for the rest is not known. V and J calls and clone size follow that table, whereas D and trimming were derived from the DNA. The sample table contains about 82,000 clones; only one count was recorded for roughly 72% of them. The top ten constitute over 8% of the sample.

The germline V gene specifies SNHLY as CDR1 and FYNNEI as CDR2. V has 4 bases trimmed and J has 7 bases trimmed; junction bases matching no gene number 6. The CDR3 goes from the cysteine to the phenylalanine over 14 residues. The kept DNA is CDR3 alone, 42 bases in frame from the first base. The cohort was made up of approximately 700 healthy bone marrow donors. Cohort members were all nominally healthy when sampled, although unrecorded immune exposures were likely present. The donor tested CMV seropositive and was one of the 289 seropositive cohort members. A peripheral blood sample was collected from each donor, and TCR beta sequencing was performed on peripheral blood mononuclear cells. The Qiagen DNeasy Blood Extraction Kit was used to extract genomic DNA from the blood cell samples. Note on this clone: This receptor's antigen is unknown. No base qualities exist here, and no much larger clone lies one base off it.

The chain uses TRBV2 and TRBJ1-5; TRBD1 agrees with 8 junctional bases. Sequenced material: PBMCs. The clonotype originates from a man between 40 and 49 years old in good health and CMV-seropositive. The DNA is as follows: TGTGCCAGCAGTGGAGGACAGGGAGGGCAGCCCCAGCATTTT. Translated, this gives CASSGGQGGQPQHF.